The 11 T cell receptor beta chains given below trace back to one sample, sequenced in a study of T-cell memory formation after mild COVID-19. MiXCR, run by TCRdb on the 5' RACE reads, gives a single entry per CDR3 protein. The table shows hundreds of thousands of distinct CDR3 sequences, with around 19% occurring only once. Sequenced: PBMCs or a T cell subset sorted from them (not recorded which). These receptors were taken from an adult woman who had mild COVID-19 (a few samples of this study predate the infection). Cell type and time point are not known.

The J gene is TRBJ2-6, the V gene TRBV7-9; TRBD2 agrees at 7 bases. Per germline, CDR1 SEHNR and CDR2 FQNEAQ (reference sequence). The CDR3 has 15 residues. The V gene end was trimmed by 5 bases and the J gene end by 1 base; junction bases not matched to a gene: 2. CDR3 in DNA: TGTGCCAGCAGCCCGCGGGGGTCTGGGGCCAACGTCCTGACTTTC. This codes for CASSPRGSGANVLTF.

This chain connects TRBV5-6 to TRBJ1-1; the D gene is possibly TRBD1 (5 bases). Deletions cut 4 bases from V and 0 bases from J, with 16 bases between. The CDR3 has 16 residues. Germline CDR1 reads SGHDT; CDR2 reads YYEEEE. CDR3 sequence reads: CASSPRIGTLNTEAFF. Here the CDR3 DNA reads TGTGCCAGCAGCCCGAGGATAGGGACCCTGAACACTGAAGCTTTCTTT.

This chain connects TRBV12-3 or TRBV12-4 to TRBJ1-2, with 7 positions matching TRBD1. This CDR3 has 15 amino acids. V was clipped by 2 bases and J by 1 base; unmatched bases: 4. CDR3 nucleotide sequence: TGTGCCAGCAGTTTAATGTCAGGGGGTAACTATGGCTACACCTTC. Translated, it gives CASSLMSGGNYGYTF.

This clonotype was recorded a few times. V gene TRBV5-1 combines with J gene TRBJ1-1, with a tentative D call TRBD1 (5 bases). Trimming stripped 0 bases from V and 8 bases from J, with 11 bases between. This CDR3 has 13 residues. Germline V gene lookup returns CDR1 SGHRS and CDR2 YFSETQ. CDR3 sequence (DNA): TGCGCCAGCAGCTTGGGCCAGGGCAACGAAGCTTTCTTT. Its translation: CASSLGQGNEAFF.

The chain employs TRBV6-6 and TRBJ1-1; D is unclear. CDR3 length: 12 amino acids. The germline gives CDR1 MNHNY, CDR2 SVGAGI (reference sequence). V gave up 6 bases and J gave up 1 base, with 6 bases separating them. The CDR3 loop reads CASRNPNTEAFF. The CDR3 DNA reads TGTGCCAGCAGAAACCCGAACACTGAAGCTTTCTTT.

This sequence joins TRBV6-6 and TRBJ1-5, with TRBD1 as a possible D gene (5 bases). The ends were cut back, 2 bases at V and 2 bases at J, with 16 bases in the middle. This CDR3 contains 17 residues. The germline V gene encodes CDR1 MNHNY and CDR2 SVGAGI (reference sequence). CDR3 sequence: CASSYPNLDIGNQPQHF. As DNA, the CDR3 is TGTGCCAGCAGTTACCCGAACTTGGACATTGGCAATCAGCCCCAGCATTTT.

The table lists this clonotype with a few counts. V gene TRBV27 combines with J gene TRBJ2-1, with no clear D. Germline CDR1 is MNHEY and CDR2 is SMNVEV (reference sequence). Trimming took off 5 bases at V and 1 base at J, with 12 bases between the two ends. This CDR3 is built from 15 residues. CDR3 sequence (DNA): TGTGCCAGCAGTGGCATAGGGCGATCCTACAATGAGCAGTTCTTC. It yields the protein CASSGIGRSYNEQFF.

As regards this clonotype: A junction end diverges from the germline sequence, so it may reflect a read error. The rearrangement links TRBV2 to TRBJ2-7, with D tentatively TRBD2 (5 bases). CDR3 length: 13 residues. Germline lookup yields CDR1 SNHLY and CDR2 FYNNEI. CDR3 sequence reads: CDSSVSQTGEQYF. The DNA of the CDR3 is TGTGACAGCAGTGTATCTCAAACGGGGGAGCAGTACTTC. Complete variable domain (other parts from reference TRBV2 and TRBJ2-7): EPEVTQTPSHQVTQMGQEVILRCVPISNHLYFYWYRQILGQKVEFLVSFYNNEISEKSEIFDDQFSVERPDGSNFTLKIRSTKLEDSAMYFCDSSVSQTGEQYFGPGTRLTVT.

The chain is built from TRBV7-6 and TRBJ2-7; D gene unclear. V was pared by 5 bases and J by 6 bases, with 20 bases between. Germline assignment: CDR1 SGHVS and CDR2 FNYEAQ. The CDR3 covers 15 residues. CDR3 residues: CASSPYDGDRAEQYF. CDR3 in DNA: TGTGCCAGCAGCCCGTATGACGGAGACCGGGCCGAGCAGTACTTC.

The chain links TRBV19 to TRBJ2-5, with a tentative D call TRBD2 (7 bases). The V end lost 0 bases, the J end lost 7 bases, and 18 bases lay between the germline ends. The germline gives CDR1 LNHDA, CDR2 SQIVND (reference sequence). This CDR3 is built from 16 residues. Written as DNA, the CDR3 is TGTGCCAGTAGTATAGATCTACTCCGGGGAGGGGGGACCCAGTACTTC. Residues: CASSIDLLRGGGTQYF. Full variable domain (remainder filled in from reference TRBV19 and TRBJ2-5): DGGITQSPKYLFRKEGQNVTLSCEQNLNHDAMYWYRQDPGQGLRLIYYSQIVNDFQKGDIAEGYSVSREKKESFPLTVTSAQKNPTAFYLCASSIDLLRGGGTQYFGPGTRLLVL.

V usage is TRBV2 and J usage is TRBJ2-1; tentatively, D is TRBD2 (6 bases). CDR1 is SNHLY, CDR2 FYNNEI, per germline. V was pared by 7 bases and J by 0 bases, with 16 bases between. This CDR3 is 16 amino acids long. CDR3 DNA sequence: TGTGCCAGCACCCGCACCGGGGGAGGCTCCTACAATGAGCAGTTCTTC. The encoded protein is CASTRTGGGSYNEQFF.